What follows describes a single T cell receptor beta chain. Profiling relied on immunoSEQ multiplex PCR, and the TCRdb table lists in-frame clones only, not all of them. Among roughly 80,000 clones listed, 85% to 95% were seen once. The sample is drawn from a study of OX40 agonist ivuxolimab in advanced cancers. Across the whole study: Prior checkpoint blockade (anti-PD-1, anti-PD-L1 or anti-CTLA-4) was permitted; about 40% had it. A partial response was reached by three patients: one with hepatocellular carcinoma and two with cutaneous melanoma.

The V and J ends lost 4 bases and 5 bases respectively, with 12 bases between them. This CDR3 contains 13 residues. CDR1 and CDR2 (germline): SGDLS, YYNGEE. The sequence was collected from an adult with an advanced solid tumor such as melanoma, head and neck, liver or kidney cancer. The sequencing here drew on CD4+ or CD8+ T cells sorted from blood, taken in a trial of the OX40 agonist ivuxolimab. The chain recombines TRBV9 with TRBJ1-1; D unresolved. CDR3 loop: CASSPTQRTEAFF. CDR3 sequence (DNA): TGTGCCAGCAGCCCCACACAGAGGACTGAAGCTTTCTTT.